This TCR beta chain appears in the sequencing data of a study of T cell repertoires in cytomegalovirus infection. The overall study: CMV infection plus the matching HLA type was flagged by public TCR beta signatures.

The germline V gene encodes CDR1 SGHTA and CDR2 FQGTGA. Trimming removed 5 bases at V and 8 bases at J, with 16 bases between. The CDR3 runs to 15 residues. Whole-study findings and limits: Dominating the ex vivo response were TCR beta clonotypes that were CMV-specific and HLA-C-restricted. Of the TCR beta families, the public ones yielded a cumulative frequency that identified carriers of CMV plus the relevant HLA.

TCRdb redid the calling of the reads with MiXCR, one entry per CDR3 protein. Of 200,000 or so distinct CDR3 sequences listed, roughly a fifth are singletons. This clonotype appeared a few times. No antigen is known for it. This TCR came from a human donor in good health (CMV status not recorded). Some clones in this sample may be carry-over from other donors' samples. Sequenced input: PBMCs. This rearrangement joins TRBV7-3 to TRBJ1-6, with D tentatively TRBD1 (5 bases). As DNA, the CDR3 is TGTGCCAGCAGCCCGCGGGACGGAGCTTATTCACCCCTCCACTTT. Its protein is CASSPRDGAYSPLHF.